The table lists the clone carrying this T cell receptor beta chain with a few counts. Its antigen remains unknown. The sample belongs to a study of response to subunit inactivated influenza vaccine. Study-level results: Authors suggested seasonal influenza vaccinations each recruit few new T cells.

J gave up 10 bases and V 0 bases, and 3 bases lay outside the gene matches. CDR3 length: 15 amino acids. Germline lookup yields CDR1 ENHRY and CDR2 SYGVKD. One entry per CDR3 protein results from TCRdb running MiXCR on the RT-PCR reads. The sample has under 200,000 distinct CDR3 sequences, about 10% seen once. This specimen consisted of CD8+ T cells sorted from PBMCs, obtained less than 30 months after vaccination. The V and J genes are TRBV10-3 and TRBJ2-1; 13 nucleotides align to TRBD2. This sequence was found in a man aged 50 to 75 who received an inactivated influenza vaccine. The CDR3 here is CAISESGLAGEEQFF. The CDR3 coding sequence is TGTGCCATCAGTGAGTCTGGACTAGCGGGGGAGGAGCAGTTCTTC.